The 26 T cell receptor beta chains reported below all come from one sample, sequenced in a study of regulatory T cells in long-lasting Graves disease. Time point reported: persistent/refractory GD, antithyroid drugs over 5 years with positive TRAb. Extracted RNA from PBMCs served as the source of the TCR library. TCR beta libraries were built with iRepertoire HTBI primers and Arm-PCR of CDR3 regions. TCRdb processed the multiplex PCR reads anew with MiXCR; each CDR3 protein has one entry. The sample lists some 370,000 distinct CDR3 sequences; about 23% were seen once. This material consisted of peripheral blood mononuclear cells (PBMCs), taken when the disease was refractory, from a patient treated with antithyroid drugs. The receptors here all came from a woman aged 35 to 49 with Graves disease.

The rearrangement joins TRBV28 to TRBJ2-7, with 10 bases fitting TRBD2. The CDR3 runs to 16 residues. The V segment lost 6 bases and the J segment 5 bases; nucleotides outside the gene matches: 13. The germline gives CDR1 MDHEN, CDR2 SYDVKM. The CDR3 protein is CASSQAASGRGDEQYF. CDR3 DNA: TGTGCCAGCAGCCAAGCCGCTAGCGGGAGAGGGGACGAGCAGTACTTC.

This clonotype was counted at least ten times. CDR3 loop: CASSLTGQNNQPQHF. The DNA for the CDR3 is TGTGCCAGCAGCTTAACGGGACAGAACAATCAGCCCCAGCATTTT. The rearrangement joins TRBV7-8 to TRBJ1-5; 7 nucleotides match TRBD1. Germline CDR1 and CDR2: SGHVS and FQNEAQ. The CDR3 is 15 residues long. Unmatched junction bases numbered 4, after V lost 2 bases and J lost 3 bases.

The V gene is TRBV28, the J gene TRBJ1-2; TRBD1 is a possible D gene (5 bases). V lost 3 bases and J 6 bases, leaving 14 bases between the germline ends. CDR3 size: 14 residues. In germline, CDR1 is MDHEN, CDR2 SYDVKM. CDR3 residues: CASSFQGGSHGYTF. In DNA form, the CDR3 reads TGTGCCAGCAGTTTCCAGGGAGGTAGCCATGGCTACACCTTC.

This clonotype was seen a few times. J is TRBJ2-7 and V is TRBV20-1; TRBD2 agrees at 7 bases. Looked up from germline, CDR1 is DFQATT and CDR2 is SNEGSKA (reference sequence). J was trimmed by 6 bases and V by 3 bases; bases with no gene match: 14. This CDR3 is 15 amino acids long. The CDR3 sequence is CSASYSGGRGPEQYF. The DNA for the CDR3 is TGCAGTGCTAGTTATTCGGGCGGGAGAGGCCCCGAGCAGTACTTC.

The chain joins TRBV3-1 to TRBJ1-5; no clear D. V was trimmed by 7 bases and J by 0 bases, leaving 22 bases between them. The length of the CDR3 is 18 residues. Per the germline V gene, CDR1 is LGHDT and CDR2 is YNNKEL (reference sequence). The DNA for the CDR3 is TGTGCCAGCACCCCCCTCAAAGGTCCAGACCTTAGCAATCAGCCCCAGCATTTT. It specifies CASTPLKGPDLSNQPQHF.

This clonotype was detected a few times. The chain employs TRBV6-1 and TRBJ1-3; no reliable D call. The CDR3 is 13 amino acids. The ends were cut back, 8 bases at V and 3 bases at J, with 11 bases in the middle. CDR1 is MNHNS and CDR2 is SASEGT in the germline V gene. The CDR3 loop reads CASQNLIGNTIYF. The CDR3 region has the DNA TGTGCCAGCCAAAACCTAATTGGAAACACCATATATTTT.

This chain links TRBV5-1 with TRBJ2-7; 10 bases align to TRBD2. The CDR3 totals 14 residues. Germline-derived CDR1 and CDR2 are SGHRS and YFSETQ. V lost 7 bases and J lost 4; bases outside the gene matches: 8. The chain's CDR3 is CASRRASGGYEQYF. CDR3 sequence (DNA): TGCGCCAGCCGGAGGGCTAGCGGGGGATACGAGCAGTACTTC.

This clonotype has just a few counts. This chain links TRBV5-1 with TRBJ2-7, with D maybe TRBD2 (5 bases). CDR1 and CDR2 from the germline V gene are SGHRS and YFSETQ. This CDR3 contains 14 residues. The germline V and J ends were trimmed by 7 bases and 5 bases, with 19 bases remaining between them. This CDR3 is CASCRDWGSHEQYF. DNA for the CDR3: TGCGCCAGCTGCCGGGATTGGGGATCTCACGAGCAGTACTTC.

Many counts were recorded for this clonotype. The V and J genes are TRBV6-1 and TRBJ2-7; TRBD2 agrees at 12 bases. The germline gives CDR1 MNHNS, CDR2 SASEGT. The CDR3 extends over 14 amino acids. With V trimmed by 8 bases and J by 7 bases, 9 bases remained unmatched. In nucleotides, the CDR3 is TGTGCCAGCGCACCGACTAGCGGGAGTTATGAGCAGTACTTC. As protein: CASAPTSGSYEQYF.

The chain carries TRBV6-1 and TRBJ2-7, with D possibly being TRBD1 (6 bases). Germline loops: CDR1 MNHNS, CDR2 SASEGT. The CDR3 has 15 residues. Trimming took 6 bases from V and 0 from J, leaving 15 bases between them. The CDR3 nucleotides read TGTGCCAGCAGAGGGCCACCGGACAGCTCCTACGAGCAGTACTTC. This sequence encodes CASRGPPDSSYEQYF.

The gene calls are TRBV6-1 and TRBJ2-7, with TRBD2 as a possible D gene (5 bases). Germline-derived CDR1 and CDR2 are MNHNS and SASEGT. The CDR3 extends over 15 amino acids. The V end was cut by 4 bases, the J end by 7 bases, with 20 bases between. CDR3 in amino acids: CASSARGLSLREQYF. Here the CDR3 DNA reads TGTGCCAGCAGTGCCCGGGGTCTCTCCCTTAGAGAGCAGTACTTC.

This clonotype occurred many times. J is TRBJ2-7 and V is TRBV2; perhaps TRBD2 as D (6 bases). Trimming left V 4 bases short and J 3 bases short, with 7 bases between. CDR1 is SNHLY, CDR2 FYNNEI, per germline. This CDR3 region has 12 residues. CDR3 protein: CASSGSGYEQYF. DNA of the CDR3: TGTGCCAGCAGTGGTAGCGGCTACGAGCAGTACTTC.

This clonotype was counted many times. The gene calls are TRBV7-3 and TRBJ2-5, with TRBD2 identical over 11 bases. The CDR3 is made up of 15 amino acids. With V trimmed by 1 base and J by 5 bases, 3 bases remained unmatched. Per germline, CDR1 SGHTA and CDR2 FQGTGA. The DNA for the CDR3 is TGTGCCAGCAGCTTAAATGGACTAGCGGGTGAGACCCAGTACTTC. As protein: CASSLNGLAGETQYF.

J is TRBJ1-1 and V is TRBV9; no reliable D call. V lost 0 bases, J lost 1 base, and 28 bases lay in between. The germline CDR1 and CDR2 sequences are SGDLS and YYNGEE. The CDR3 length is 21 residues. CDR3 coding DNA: TGTGCCAGCAGCGTAGTAGGCGCCGCCGGGGTGGAGGAGCCCTGGAACACTGAAGCTTTCTTT. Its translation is CASSVVGAAGVEEPWNTEAFF.

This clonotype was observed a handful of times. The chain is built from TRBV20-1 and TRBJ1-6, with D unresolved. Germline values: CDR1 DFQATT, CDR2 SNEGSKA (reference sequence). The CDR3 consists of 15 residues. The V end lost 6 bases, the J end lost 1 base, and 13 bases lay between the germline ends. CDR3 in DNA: TGCAGTGCGGTAATTGGAGGGTCCTATAATTCACCCCTCCACTTT. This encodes CSAVIGGSYNSPLHF.

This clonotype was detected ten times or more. The CDR3 spells CASSEGLEYGYTF. CDR3 DNA: TGTGCCAGCAGTGAGGGCCTGGAGTATGGCTACACCTTC. The chain uses TRBV2 and TRBJ1-2; D unclear. The ends were cut back, 3 bases at V and 5 bases at J, with 10 bases in the middle. The CDR3 spans 13 residues. Germline V lookup: CDR1 SNHLY, CDR2 FYNNEI. Full variable domain (remainder filled in from reference TRBV2 and TRBJ1-2): EPEVTQTPSHQVTQMGQEVILRCVPISNHLYFYWYRQILGQKVEFLVSFYNNEISEKSEIFDDQFSVERPDGSNFTLKIRSTKLEDSAMYFCASSEGLEYGYTFGSGTRLTVV.

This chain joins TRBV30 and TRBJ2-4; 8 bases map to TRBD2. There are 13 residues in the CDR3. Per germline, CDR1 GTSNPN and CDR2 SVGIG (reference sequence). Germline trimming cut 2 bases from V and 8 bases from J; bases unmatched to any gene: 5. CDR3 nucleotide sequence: TGTGCCTGGAGTCACAGCGGGAGTTACATTCAGTACTTC. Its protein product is CAWSHSGSYIQYF.

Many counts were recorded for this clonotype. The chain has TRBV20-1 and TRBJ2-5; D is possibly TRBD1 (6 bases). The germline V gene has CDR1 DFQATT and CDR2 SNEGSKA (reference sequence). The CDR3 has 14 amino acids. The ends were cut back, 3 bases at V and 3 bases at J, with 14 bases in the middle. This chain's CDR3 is CSAREDGQKETQYF. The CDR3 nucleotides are TGCAGTGCTAGGGAAGACGGACAGAAAGAGACCCAGTACTTC.

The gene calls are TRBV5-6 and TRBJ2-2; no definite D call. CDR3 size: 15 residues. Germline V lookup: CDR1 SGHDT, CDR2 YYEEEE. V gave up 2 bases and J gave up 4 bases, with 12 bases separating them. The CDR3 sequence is CASSFPSSGTGELFF. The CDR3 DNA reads TGTGCCAGCAGCTTTCCTAGTTCGGGCACCGGGGAGCTGTTTTTT.

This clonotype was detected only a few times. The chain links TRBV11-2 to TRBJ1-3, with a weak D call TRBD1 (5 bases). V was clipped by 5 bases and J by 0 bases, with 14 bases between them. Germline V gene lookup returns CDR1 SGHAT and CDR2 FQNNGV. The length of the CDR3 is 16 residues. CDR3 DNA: TGTGCCAGCAGCCCCCCGGGACGTATCTCTGGAAACACCATATATTTT. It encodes CASSPPGRISGNTIYF.

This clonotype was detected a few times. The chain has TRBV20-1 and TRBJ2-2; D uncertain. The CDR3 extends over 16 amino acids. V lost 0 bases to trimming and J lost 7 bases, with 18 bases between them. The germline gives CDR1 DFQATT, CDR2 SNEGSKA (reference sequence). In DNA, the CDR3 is TGCAGTGCTAGAGATCTGAAAGGTTGGGCGATCGGGGAGCTGTTTTTT. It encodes CSARDLKGWAIGELFF.

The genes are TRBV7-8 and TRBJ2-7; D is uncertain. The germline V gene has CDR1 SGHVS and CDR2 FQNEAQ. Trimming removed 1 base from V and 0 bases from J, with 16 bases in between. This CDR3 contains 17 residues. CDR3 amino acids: CASSLVLLRLNSYEQYF. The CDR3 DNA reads TGTGCCAGCAGCTTAGTCCTTCTGCGGCTGAACTCCTACGAGCAGTACTTC.

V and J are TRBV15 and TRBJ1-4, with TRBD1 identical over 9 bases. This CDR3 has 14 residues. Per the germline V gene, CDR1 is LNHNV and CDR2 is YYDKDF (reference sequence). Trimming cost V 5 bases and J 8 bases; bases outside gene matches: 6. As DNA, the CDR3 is TGTGCCACCAGCCCGGACAGGGGAAGAGAAAAACTGTTTTTT. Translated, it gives CATSPDRGREKLFF.

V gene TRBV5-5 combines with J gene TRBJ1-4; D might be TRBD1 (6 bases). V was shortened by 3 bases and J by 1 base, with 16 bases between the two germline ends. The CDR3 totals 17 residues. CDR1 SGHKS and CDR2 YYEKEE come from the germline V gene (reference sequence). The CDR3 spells CASSWFFGGLTNEKLFF. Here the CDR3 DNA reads TGTGCCAGCAGCTGGTTTTTCGGGGGCTTAACTAATGAAAAACTGTTTTTT.

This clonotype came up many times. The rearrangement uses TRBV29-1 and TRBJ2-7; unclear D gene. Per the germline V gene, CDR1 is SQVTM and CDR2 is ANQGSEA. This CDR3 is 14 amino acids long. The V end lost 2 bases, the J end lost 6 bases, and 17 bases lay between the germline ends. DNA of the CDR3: TGCAGCGTTGAAAGTTTAGGGAACGGCGCCGAGCAGTACTTC. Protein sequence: CSVESLGNGAEQYF.

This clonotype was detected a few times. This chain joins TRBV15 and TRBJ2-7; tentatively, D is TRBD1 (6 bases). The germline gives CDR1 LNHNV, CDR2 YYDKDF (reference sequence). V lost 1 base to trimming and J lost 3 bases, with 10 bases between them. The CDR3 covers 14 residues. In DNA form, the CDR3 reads TGTGCCACCAGCAGAGTCTACAGGGACTACGAGCAGTACTTC. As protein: CATSRVYRDYEQYF.